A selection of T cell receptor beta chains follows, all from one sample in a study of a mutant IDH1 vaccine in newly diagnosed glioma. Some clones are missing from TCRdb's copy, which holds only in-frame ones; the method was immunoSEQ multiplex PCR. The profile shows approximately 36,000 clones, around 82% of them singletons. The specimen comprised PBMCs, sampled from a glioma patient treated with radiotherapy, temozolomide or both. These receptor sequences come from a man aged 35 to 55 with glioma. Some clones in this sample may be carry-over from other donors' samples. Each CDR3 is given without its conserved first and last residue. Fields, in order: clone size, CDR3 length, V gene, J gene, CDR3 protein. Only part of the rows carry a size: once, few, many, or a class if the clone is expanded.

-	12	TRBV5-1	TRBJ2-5	ASSLGQPQETQY
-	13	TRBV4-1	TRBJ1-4	ASSQVADSWEKLF
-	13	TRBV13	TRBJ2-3	ASSTSDVHTDTQY
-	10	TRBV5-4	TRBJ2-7	ASSLDTYEQY
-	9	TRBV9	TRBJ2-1	ASSVDDEQF
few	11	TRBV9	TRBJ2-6	ASSGSGANVLT
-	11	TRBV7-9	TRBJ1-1	ASNSGGDTEAF
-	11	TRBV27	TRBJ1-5	ASSSQEDQPQH
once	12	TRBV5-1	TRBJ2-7	ASSRSGSSYEQY
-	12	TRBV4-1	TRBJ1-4	ASSQGTGLEKLF
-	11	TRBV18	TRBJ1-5	ASSPRGNQPQH
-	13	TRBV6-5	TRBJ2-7	ASSQAGPLAYEQY
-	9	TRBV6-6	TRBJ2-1	ASTQGLEQF
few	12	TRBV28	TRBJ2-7	ASSPRTGYYEQY
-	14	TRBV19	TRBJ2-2	ASSKKGNQDTGELF
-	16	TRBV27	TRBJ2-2	ASSQRIGLAGRTGELF
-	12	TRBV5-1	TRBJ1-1	ASSLPLGNTEAF
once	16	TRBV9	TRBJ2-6	ASSAGGQAFTGANVLT
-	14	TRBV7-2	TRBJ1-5	ASSLTPGTVNQPQH
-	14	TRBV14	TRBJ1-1	ASSQFSGGRNTEAF
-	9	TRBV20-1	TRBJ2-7	SARDSYEQY
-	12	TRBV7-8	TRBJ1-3	ASSSPRGGNTIY
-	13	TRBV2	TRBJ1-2	ASGTGSQENYGYT
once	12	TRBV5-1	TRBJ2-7	ASSPWRGGYEQY
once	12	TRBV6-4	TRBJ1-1	ASTQDRGETEAF
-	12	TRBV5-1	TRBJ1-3	ASSLSASGNTIY
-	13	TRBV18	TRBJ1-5	ASSLAPSGYQPQH
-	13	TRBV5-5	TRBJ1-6	ASSLTGPGGSPLH
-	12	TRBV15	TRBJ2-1	ATSRAIYINEQF
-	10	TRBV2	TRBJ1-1	ASRGQGPEAF
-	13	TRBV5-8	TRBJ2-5	ASSLALAGEETQY
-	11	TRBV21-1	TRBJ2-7	ASGGQGYHEQY
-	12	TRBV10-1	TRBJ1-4	ASSRDRSNEKLF
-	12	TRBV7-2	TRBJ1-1	ASSLSDLGTEAF
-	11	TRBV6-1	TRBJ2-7	ATLSTDSYEQY
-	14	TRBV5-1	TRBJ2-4	ASSLGSTGPGVIQY
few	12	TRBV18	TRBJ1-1	ASSQNREDTEAF
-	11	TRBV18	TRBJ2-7	ASSPIRGYEQY
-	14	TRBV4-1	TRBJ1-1	ASSQVTGGRNTEAF
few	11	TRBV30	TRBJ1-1	AWERGLNTEAF
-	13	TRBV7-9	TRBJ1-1	ASSLVGRANTEAF
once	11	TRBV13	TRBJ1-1	ASSYDRGTEAF
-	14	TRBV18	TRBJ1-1	ASSPPDLGQGAEAF
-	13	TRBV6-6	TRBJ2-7	ASSYSRTRSGEQY
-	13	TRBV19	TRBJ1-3	ASSWRQGAGNTIY
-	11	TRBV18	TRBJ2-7	ASSPHKGDEQY
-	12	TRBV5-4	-	ASSLARVSYEQY
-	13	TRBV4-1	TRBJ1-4	ASSQGGTLVEKLF
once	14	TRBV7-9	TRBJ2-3	ASSLGVQGYTDTQY
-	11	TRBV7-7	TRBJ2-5	ASSPGGGEEQY
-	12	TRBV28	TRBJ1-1	ASSSRTGGTEAF
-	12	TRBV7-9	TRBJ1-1	ASTSNGFETEAF
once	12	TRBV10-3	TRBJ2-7	AISEAQLSYGQY
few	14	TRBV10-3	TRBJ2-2	AISESRTGGTGELF
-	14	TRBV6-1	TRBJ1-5	ASSALVSYSNQPQH
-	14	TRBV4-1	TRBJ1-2	ASSHDFGQDNYGYT
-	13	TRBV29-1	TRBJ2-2	SVKFRDRNTGELF
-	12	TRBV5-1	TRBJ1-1	ASSVTGGNTEAF
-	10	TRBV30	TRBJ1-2	AWSGGPYGYT